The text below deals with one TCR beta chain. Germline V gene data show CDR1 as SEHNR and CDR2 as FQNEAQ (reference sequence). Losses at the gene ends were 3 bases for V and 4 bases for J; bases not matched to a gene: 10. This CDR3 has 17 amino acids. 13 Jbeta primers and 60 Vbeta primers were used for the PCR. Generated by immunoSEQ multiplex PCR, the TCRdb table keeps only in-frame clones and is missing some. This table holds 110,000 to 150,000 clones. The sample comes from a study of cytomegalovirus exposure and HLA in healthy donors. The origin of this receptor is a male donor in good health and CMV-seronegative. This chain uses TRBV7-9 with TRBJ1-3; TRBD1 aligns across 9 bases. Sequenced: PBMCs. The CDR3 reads CASSLGQGIFGGNTIYF. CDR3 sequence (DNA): TGTGCCAGCAGCTTGGGACAGGGTATATTTGGAGGAAACACCATATATTTT.